Sequencing of this TCR beta chain was carried out in a study of T cell repertoires in cytomegalovirus infection. The CDR3 contains 14 residues. CDR1 is SEHNR, CDR2 FQNEAQ, per germline (reference sequence). The V segment lost 6 bases and the J segment 3 bases; nucleotides outside the gene matches: 7. Broader study findings: Carriers of CMV and the relevant HLA type were discriminated by public TCR beta frequency.

For this clonotype: Antigen specificity is unknown.

TCRdb reprocessed the reads with MiXCR, giving one entry per CDR3 protein. The data show about a million distinct CDR3 sequences, more than 25% seen once. The chain is built from TRBV7-9 and TRBJ1-1; the match to TRBD1 covers 7 bases. This sequence was found in a human donor in good health (CMV status not recorded). Some clones in this sample may be carry-over from other donors' samples. Sequencing used cultured CD8+ T cells from PBMCs, obtained from culture after CMV antigen stimulation. CDR3 DNA: TGTGCCAGCAGACGATCGACAGGGTACACTGAAGCTTTCTTT. It is translated as CASRRSTGYTEAFF.